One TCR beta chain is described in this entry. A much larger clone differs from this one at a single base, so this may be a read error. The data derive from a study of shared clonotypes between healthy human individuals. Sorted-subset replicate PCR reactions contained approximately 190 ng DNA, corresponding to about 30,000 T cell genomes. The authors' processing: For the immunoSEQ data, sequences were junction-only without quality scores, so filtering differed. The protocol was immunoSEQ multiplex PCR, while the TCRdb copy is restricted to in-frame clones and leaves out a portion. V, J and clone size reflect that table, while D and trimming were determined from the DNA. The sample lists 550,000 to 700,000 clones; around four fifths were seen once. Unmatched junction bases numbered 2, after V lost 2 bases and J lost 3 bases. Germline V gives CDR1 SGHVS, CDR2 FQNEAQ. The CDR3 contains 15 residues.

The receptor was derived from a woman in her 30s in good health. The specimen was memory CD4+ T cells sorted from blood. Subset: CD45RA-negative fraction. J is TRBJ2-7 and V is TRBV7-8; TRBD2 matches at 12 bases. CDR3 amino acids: CASSLRTSGNYEQYF. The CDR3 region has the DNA TGTGCCAGCAGCTTAAGGACTAGCGGGAACTACGAGCAGTACTTC. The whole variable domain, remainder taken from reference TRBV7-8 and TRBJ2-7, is GAGVSQSPRYKVAKRGQDVALRCDPISGHVSLFWYQQALGQGPEFLTYFQNEAQLDKSGLPSDRFFAERPEGSVSTLKIQRTQQEDSAVYLCASSLRTSGNYEQYFGPGTRLTVT.